These 18 T cell receptor beta chains were sequenced from one sample in a study of blood T cell repertoires in COVID-19. The table came from immunoSEQ multiplex PCR; TCRdb's copy has only in-frame clones and leaves some out. The sample has nearly 350,000 clones, under 95% seen once. Sequenced: peripheral blood. Receptors originate from a woman aged 18 to 35 who had recovered from COVID-19.

The chain links TRBV4-3 to TRBJ2-5; maybe TRBD1 (5 bases). Trimming took 9 bases from V and 1 from J, leaving 21 bases between them. CDR1 LGHNA and CDR2 YSLEER come from the germline V gene. The CDR3 has 16 amino acids. The CDR3 loop is CASAIGAGPGQETQYF. The CDR3 nucleotides are TGCGCCAGTGCCATTGGGGCCGGGCCGGGCCAAGAGACCCAGTACTTC.

The chain combines TRBV5-6 with TRBJ1-4; 9 bases are a match to TRBD1. The CDR3 is 17 residues long. Germline V CDR1 and CDR2: SGHDT, YYEEEE. Losses at the gene ends were 3 bases for V and 1 base for J; bases not matched to a gene: 7. The CDR3 region is CASSWGGQGITNEKLFF. The CDR3 DNA follows: TGTGCCAGCAGCTGGGGTGGACAGGGGATAACTAATGAAAAACTGTTTTTT.

This clone showed up just once. This chain links TRBV5-6 with TRBJ1-2, with 7 nucleotides matching TRBD1. Trimming at V came to 4 bases and at J to 8 bases, leaving 20 bases not matched to a gene. Germline V gives CDR1 SGHDT, CDR2 YYEEEE. The CDR3 is made up of 17 amino acids. The CDR3 bases are TGTGCCAGCAGCCCCGGTAAGGGGGCGCGACTTTCTGGGGGCTACACCTTC. The encoded protein is CASSPGKGARLSGGYTF.

J is TRBJ2-3 and V is TRBV27; 7 bases line up with TRBD1. CDR1 is MNHEY, CDR2 SMNVEV, per germline (reference sequence). J lost 4 bases, V lost 6 bases, and 7 bases had no gene match. This CDR3 contains 14 residues. The chain's CDR3 is CASSRITGADTQYF. CDR3 nucleotides: TGTGCCAGCAGCAGGATAACAGGGGCAGATACGCAGTATTTT.

This chain joins TRBV15 and TRBJ2-1; 10 positions agree with TRBD1. V dropped 4 bases and J dropped 7; count of bases not matched to a gene: 4. Germline CDR1 reads LNHNV; CDR2 reads YYDKDF (reference sequence). This CDR3 contains 14 residues. CDR3 sequence reads: CATSTRQGANEQFF. For the CDR3, the DNA is TGTGCCACCAGCACCCGACAGGGGGCGAATGAGCAGTTCTTC.

The gene calls are TRBV7-2 and TRBJ2-3, with 7 nucleotides matching TRBD2. J gave up 0 bases and V 9 bases, and 6 bases lay outside the gene matches. The length of the CDR3 is 14 residues. Germline V CDR1 and CDR2: SGHTA, FQGNSA. CDR3 in DNA: TGTGCCAGTTCAGCGGGGCATAGCACAGATACGCAGTATTTT. Translation gives CASSAGHSTDTQYF.

The J gene is TRBJ1-1, the V gene TRBV30; D might be TRBD1 (6 bases). V was cut by 4 bases and J by 0 bases, with 12 bases left in between. The germline CDR1 and CDR2 sequences are GTSNPN and SVGIG (reference sequence). The CDR3 consists of 14 residues. The CDR3 loop is CAWNPGQLNTEAFF. The CDR3 region has the DNA TGTGCCTGGAACCCTGGACAGTTGAACACTGAAGCTTTCTTT.

The chain combines TRBV5-4 with TRBJ1-2; D is unclear. The CDR3 totals 14 residues. The germline V and J ends were trimmed by 4 bases and 6 bases, with 16 bases remaining between them. The germline CDR1 and CDR2 sequences are SGHNT and YYREEE (reference sequence). In DNA form, the CDR3 reads TGTGCCAGCAGCCCAGCGGGAGGCCGAGATGGCTACACCTTC. It specifies CASSPAGGRDGYTF.

This sequence joins TRBV18 and TRBJ2-7; 11 positions match TRBD2. The V and J ends lost 3 bases and 3 bases, in that order; junction bases with no gene match: 4. This CDR3 is 15 amino acids long. Germline CDR1 is KGHSH and CDR2 is LQKENI. DNA of the CDR3: TGTGCCAGCTCACCCTCCGGACTAGCGGGCTACGAGCAGTACGTC. Amino acid sequence: CASSPSGLAGYEQYV.

The chain couples TRBV6-6 to TRBJ2-7; D might be TRBD2 (5 bases). V lost 2 bases and J lost 7, with 12 bases in between. The CDR3 is made up of 13 amino acids. Germline-derived CDR1 and CDR2 are MNHNY and SVGAGI (reference sequence). CDR3 nucleotides: TGTGCCAGCAGTTACGGTCGCTCGGGGGAGCAGTACGTC. Its protein product is CASSYGRSGEQYV.

This clone turned up a few times. This sequence joins TRBV29-1 and TRBJ1-1, with 11 bases aligning to TRBD1. Losses at the gene ends were 4 bases for V and 0 bases for J; bases not matched to a gene: 7. Germline CDR1 SQVTM, CDR2 ANQGSEA. The CDR3 length is 16 residues. The CDR3 here is CSVGGTGGSMNTEAFF. The CDR3 DNA is TGCAGCGTTGGGGGGACAGGGGGTAGTATGAACACTGAAGCTTTCTTT.

The V call is TRBV18, the J call TRBJ1-1; 7 nucleotides agree with TRBD1. After removal of 3 bases from V and 8 bases from J, the junction contained 9 bases not matched to a gene. The CDR3 sequence is 14 residues long. CDR1 KGHSH and CDR2 LQKENI come from the germline V gene. The CDR3 bases are TGTGCCAGCTCACCTTATCAGGGGGTAGGCGAAGCTTTCTTT. It is translated as CASSPYQGVGEAFF.

In DNA, the CDR3 is TGTGCCAGCAGCTCTGTAGGGGGCTATGAGCAGTTCTTC. Its protein is CASSSVGGYEQFF. V usage is TRBV7-9 and J usage is TRBJ2-1; 7 bases align to TRBD1. This CDR3 spans 13 amino acids. Trimming took 4 bases from V and 8 from J; bases not matched to a gene: 5. Germline CDR1 reads SEHNR; CDR2 reads FQNEAQ (reference sequence).

The chain is built from TRBV3-1 (or the pseudogene TRBV3-2) and TRBJ2-7, with TRBD2 matching over 7 bases. Germline V gene data show CDR1 as LGHDT and CDR2 as YNNKEL (reference sequence). This CDR3 region has 14 residues. V dropped 3 bases and J dropped 2; count of bases not matched to a gene: 4. The CDR3 loop reads CASSQKRGTYEQYV. The CDR3 DNA follows: TGTGCCAGCAGCCAGAAGCGGGGAACCTACGAGCAGTACGTC.

The gene calls are TRBV5-4 and TRBJ2-2, with D perhaps TRBD1 (5 bases). CDR1 SGHNT and CDR2 YYREEE come from the germline V gene (reference sequence). The ends were cut back, 1 base at V and 9 bases at J, with 10 bases in the middle. There are 13 residues in the CDR3. The CDR3 reads CASSLYQGRELFF. In DNA form, the CDR3 reads TGTGCCAGCAGCTTGTACCAGGGCAGGGAGCTGTTTTTT.

The rearrangement links TRBV7-2 to TRBJ1-1, with a possible D match to TRBD1 (6 bases). CDR3 size: 15 residues. The V end lost 1 base, the J end lost 1 base, and 10 bases lay between the germline ends. The germline V gene has CDR1 SGHTA and CDR2 FQGNSA. The CDR3 reads CASSLVWGQNTEAFF. In DNA form, the CDR3 reads TGTGCCAGCAGCTTAGTGTGGGGGCAGAACACTGAAGCTTTCTTT.

The genes are TRBV10-3 and TRBJ2-1; perhaps TRBD2 as D (6 bases). CDR3 length: 15 amino acids. V was shortened by 2 bases and J by 5 bases, with 13 bases between the two germline ends. The germline V gene has CDR1 ENHRY and CDR2 SYGVKD. DNA of the CDR3: TGTGCCATCAGTGAGACTAGCCGACATGACAATGAGCAGTTCTTC. It is translated as CAISETSRHDNEQFF.

The CDR3 DNA reads TGTGCCAGCAGCCGAGGGGGATCCTACGAGCAGTACGTC. It specifies CASSRGGSYEQYV. V gene TRBV11-2 combines with J gene TRBJ2-7, with D possibly TRBD1 on 6 matching bases. In germline, CDR1 is SGHAT, CDR2 FQNNGV. This CDR3 has 13 residues. The germline V and J ends were trimmed by 5 bases and 1 base, with 9 bases remaining between them.